This T cell receptor beta chain was sequenced for a study of vaccination effects on CD4 cells after COVID-19. Study at large: Each well held 2 million to 2.5 million PBMC cultured with approximately 9.7 ug/ml peptides and 7.5 to 10 IU/ml IL-2.

Germline-derived CDR1 and CDR2 are MNHEY and SMNVEV (reference sequence). The CDR3 extends over 15 amino acids. V was trimmed by 5 bases and J by 6 bases, leaving 14 bases between them. The authors isolated CD4+ T cells after more than eight days of culture. Two doses of either BNT162b2 or mRNA-1273 were given to each participant. As to this clone: Its antigen is as yet unknown.

Produced via immunoSEQ multiplex PCR; TCRdb's table is partial and in-frame only. The repertoire holds 66,000 or so clones, approximately 79% seen once, with approximately 2.3% in the top ten. The chain links TRBV27 to TRBJ1-6, with no clear D. The material sequenced was CD4+ T cells from PBMCs cultured without peptide, taken after COVID-19 vaccination. The receptor comes from a human donor who received a COVID-19 vaccine. In DNA form, the CDR3 reads TGTGCCAGCAGTGGAGTTGCGGGGATTAATTCACCCCTCCACTTT. Translation gives CASSGVAGINSPLHF.